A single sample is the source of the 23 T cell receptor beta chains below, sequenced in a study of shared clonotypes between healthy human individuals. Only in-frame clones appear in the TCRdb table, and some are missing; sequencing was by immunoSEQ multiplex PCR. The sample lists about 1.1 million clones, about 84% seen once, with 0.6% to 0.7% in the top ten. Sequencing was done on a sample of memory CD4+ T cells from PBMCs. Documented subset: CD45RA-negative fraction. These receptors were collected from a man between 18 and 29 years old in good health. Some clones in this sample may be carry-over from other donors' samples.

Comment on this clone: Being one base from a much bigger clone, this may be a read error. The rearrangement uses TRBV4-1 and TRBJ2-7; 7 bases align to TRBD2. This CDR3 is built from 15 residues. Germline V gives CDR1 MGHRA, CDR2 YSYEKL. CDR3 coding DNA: TGCGCCAGCAGGTCAGTGGGGGGGAGCTCCTACGAGCAGCACTTC. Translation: CASRSVGGSSYEQHF.

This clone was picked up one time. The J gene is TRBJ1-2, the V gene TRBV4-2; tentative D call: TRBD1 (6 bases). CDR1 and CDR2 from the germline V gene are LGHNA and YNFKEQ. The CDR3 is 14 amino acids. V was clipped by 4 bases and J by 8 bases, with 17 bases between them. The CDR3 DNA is TGTGCCAGCAGCCTAGAGGGGGAGTTCAGCGGCTACACCTTC. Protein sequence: CASSLEGEFSGYTF.

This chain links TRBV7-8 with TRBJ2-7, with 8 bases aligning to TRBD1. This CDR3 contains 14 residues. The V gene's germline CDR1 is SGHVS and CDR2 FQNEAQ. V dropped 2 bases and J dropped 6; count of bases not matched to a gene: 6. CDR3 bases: TGTGCCAGCAGCTTAAAACAGGGGGTAGGCGAGCAGTACTTC. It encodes CASSLKQGVGEQYF. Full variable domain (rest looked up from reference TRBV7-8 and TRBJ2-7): GAGVSQSPRYKVAKRGQDVALRCDPISGHVSLFWYQQALGQGPEFLTYFQNEAQLDKSGLPSDRFFAERPEGSVSTLKIQRTQQEDSAVYLCASSLKQGVGEQYFGPGTRLTVT.

The CDR3 spells CASSPRGQVYEQYF. The CDR3 DNA reads as TGTGCCAGCAGTCCGAGGGGGCAAGTATACGAGCAGTACTTC. V usage is TRBV6-6 and J usage is TRBJ2-7; 7 positions agree with TRBD1. Germline CDR1 and CDR2: MNHNY and SVGAGI (reference sequence). This CDR3 has 14 amino acids. V lost 5 bases, J lost 4 bases, and 8 bases stayed unmatched.

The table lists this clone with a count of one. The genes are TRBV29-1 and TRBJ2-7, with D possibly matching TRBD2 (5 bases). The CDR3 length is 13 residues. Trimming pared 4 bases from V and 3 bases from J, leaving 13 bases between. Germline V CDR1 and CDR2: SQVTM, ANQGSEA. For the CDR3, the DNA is TGCAGCGTTGTCAGCGGTATGAACTACGAGCAGTACTTC. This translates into CSVVSGMNYEQYF.

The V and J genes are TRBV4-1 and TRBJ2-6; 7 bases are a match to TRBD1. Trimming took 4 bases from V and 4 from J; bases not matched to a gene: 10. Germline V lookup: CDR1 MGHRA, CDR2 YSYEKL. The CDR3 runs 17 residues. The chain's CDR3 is CASSLSTGVSGANVLTF. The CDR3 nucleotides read TGCGCCAGCAGCCTTAGTACAGGGGTTTCCGGGGCCAACGTCCTGACTTTC.

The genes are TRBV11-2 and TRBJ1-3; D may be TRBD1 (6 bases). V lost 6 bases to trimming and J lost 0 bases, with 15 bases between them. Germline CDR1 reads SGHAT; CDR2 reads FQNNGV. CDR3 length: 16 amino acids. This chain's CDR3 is CASRRIQGSSGNTIYF. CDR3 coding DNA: TGTGCCAGCAGGCGAATACAGGGTAGCTCTGGAAACACCATATATTTT.

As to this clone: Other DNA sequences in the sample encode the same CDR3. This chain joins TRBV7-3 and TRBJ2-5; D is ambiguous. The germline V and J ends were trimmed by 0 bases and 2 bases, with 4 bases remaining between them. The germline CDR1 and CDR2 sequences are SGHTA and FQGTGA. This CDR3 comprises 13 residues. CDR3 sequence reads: CASSLTRQETQYF. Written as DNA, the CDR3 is TGTGCCAGCAGCTTAACGCGACAAGAGACCCAGTACTTC.

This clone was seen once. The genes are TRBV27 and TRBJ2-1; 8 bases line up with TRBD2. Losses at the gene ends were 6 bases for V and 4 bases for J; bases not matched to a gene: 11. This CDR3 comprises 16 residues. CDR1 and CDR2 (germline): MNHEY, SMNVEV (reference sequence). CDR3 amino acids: CASSLVRSGSYNEQFF. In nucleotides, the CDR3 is TGTGCCAGCAGCCTAGTCCGAAGCGGGAGTTACAATGAGCAGTTCTTC.

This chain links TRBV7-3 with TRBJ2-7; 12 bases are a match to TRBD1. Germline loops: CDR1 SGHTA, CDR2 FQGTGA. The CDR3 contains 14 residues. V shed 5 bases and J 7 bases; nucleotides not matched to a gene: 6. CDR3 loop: CASSEGQGAGEQYF. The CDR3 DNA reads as TGTGCCAGCAGCGAGGGACAGGGGGCTGGAGAGCAGTACTTC. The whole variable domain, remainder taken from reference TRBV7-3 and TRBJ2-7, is GAGVSQTPSNKVTEKGKYVELRCDPISGHTALYWYRQSLGQGPEFLIYFQGTGAADDSGLPNDRFFAVRPEGSVSTLKIQRTERGDSAVYLCASSEGQGAGEQYFGPGTRLTVT.

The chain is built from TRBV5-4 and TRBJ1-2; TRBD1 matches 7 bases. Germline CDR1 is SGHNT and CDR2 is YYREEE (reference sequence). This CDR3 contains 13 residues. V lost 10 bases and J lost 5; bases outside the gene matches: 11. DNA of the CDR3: TGTGCCGGACAAATAGACAGGGCATATGGCTACACCTTC. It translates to CAGQIDRAYGYTF.

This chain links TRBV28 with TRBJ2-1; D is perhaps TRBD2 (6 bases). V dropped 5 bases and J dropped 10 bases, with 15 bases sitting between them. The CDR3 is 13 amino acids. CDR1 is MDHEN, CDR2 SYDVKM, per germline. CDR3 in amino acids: CASSAGGAIEQFF. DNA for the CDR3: TGTGCCAGCAGTGCCGGAGGGGCTATCGAGCAGTTCTTC.

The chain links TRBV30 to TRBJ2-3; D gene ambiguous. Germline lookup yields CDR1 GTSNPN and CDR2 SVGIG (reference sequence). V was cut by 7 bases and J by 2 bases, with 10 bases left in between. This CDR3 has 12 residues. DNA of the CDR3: TGTGCCTCACAGCATTTCACAGATACGCAGTATTTT. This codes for CASQHFTDTQYF.

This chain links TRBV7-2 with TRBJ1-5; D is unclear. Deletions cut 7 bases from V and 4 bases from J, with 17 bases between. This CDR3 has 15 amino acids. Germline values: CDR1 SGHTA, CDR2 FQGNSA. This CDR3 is CASTSSPGGNQPQHF. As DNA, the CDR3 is TGTGCCAGCACCTCATCTCCGGGCGGGAATCAGCCCCAGCATTTT.

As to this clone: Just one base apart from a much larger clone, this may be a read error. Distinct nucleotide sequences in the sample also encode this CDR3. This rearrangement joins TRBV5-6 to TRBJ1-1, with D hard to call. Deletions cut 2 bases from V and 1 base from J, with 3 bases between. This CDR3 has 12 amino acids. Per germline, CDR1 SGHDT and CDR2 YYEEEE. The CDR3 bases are TGTGCCAGCAGCTTAACGAACACTGAAGCTTTCTTT. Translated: CASSLTNTEAFF.

The CDR3 nucleotides are TGTGCCAGCAGTGATCAGGGAAACACTGAAGCTTTCTTT. This codes for CASSDQGNTEAFF. The V call is TRBV2, the J call TRBJ1-1; D might be TRBD1 (5 bases). Germline values: CDR1 SNHLY, CDR2 FYNNEI. The germline V and J ends were trimmed by 3 bases and 2 bases, with 7 bases remaining between them. There are 13 residues in the CDR3.

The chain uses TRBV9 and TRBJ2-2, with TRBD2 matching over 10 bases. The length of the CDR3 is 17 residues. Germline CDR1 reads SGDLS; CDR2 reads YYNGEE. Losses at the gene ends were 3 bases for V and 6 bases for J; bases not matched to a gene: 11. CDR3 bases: TGTGCCAGCAGCGCTCGTAGTGGACTAGCGGTCCCCGGGGAGCTGTTTTTT. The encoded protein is CASSARSGLAVPGELFF.

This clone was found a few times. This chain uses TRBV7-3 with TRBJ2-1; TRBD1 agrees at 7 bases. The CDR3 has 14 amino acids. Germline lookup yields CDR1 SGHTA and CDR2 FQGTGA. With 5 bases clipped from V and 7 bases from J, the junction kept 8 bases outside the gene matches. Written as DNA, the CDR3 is TGTGCCAGCAGCGCGGACAGGTTAGGTAATGAGCAGTTCTTC. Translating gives CASSADRLGNEQFF. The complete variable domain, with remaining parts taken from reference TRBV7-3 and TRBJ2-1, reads GAGVSQTPSNKVTEKGKYVELRCDPISGHTALYWYRQSLGQGPEFLIYFQGTGAADDSGLPNDRFFAVRPEGSVSTLKIQRTERGDSAVYLCASSADRLGNEQFFGPGTRLTVL.

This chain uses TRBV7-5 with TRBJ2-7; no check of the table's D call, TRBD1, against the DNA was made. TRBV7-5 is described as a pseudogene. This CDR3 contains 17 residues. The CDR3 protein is CVRSLASDRGPRVKQYF. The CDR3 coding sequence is TGTGTCAGAAGCTTAGCCTCGGACAGGGGCCCTCGGGTAAAGCAGTACTTC.

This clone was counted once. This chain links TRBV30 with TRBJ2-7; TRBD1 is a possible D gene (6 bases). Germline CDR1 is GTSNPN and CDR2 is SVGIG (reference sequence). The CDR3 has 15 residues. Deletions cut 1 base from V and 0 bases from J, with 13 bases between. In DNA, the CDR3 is TGTGCCTGGAGTGGGGGGCGGGCCAGCTCCTACGAGCAGTACTTC. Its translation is CAWSGGRASSYEQYF.

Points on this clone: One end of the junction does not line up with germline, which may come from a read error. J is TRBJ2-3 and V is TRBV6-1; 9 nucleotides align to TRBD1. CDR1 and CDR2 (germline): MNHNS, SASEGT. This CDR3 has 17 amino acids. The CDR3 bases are TGTGCCAGCCGTGAGGACAGGGGAAGATCTAGCACAGATACGCAGTATTTT. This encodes CASREDRGRSSTDTQYF.

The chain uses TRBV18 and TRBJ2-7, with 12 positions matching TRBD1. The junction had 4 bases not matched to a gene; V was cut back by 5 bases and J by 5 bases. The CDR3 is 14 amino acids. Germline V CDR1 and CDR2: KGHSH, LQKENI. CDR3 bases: TGTGCCAGCTCAGACGGGACAGGGGGCCACGAGCAGTACTTC. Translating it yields CASSDGTGGHEQYF.

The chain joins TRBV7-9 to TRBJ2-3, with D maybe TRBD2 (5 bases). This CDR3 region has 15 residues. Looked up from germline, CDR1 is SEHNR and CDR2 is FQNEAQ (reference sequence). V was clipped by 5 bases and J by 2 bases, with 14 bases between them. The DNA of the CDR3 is TGTGCCAGCAGCGCCTCTAGCACCCCCACAGATACGCAGTATTTT. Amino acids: CASSASSTPTDTQYF.